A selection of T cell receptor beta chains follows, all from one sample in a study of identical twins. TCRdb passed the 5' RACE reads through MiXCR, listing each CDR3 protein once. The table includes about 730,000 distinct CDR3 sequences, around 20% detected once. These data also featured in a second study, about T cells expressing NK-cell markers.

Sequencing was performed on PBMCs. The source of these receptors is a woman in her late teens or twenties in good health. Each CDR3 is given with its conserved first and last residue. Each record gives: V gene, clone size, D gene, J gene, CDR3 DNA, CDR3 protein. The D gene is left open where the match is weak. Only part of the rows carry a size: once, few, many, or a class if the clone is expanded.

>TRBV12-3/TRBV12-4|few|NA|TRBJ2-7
TGTGCCAGCAGTACCGAAATGGGTCCCCTCGAGCAGTACTTC
CASSTEMGPLEQYF
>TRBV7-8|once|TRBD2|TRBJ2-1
TGTGCCAGCAGCTTTGGCGGGGGAGCTACGAGCTCCTACAATGAGCAGTTCTTC
CASSFGGGATSSYNEQFF
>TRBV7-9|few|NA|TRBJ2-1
TGTGCCAGCAGACTAGACGACGTCCAAGGTGTCTTC
CASRLDDVQGVF
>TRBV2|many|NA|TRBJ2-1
TGTGCCAGCAGTATTACTAGTTTTCGTGAGTTCTTC
CASSITSFREFF
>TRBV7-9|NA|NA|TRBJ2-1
TGTGCCAGCAGCCCCTCCCTAGGGATGGATGAGCAGTTCTTC
CASSPSLGMDEQFF
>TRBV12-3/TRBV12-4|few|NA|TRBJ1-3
TGTGCCAGCAGGGGCGGCTGGAACACCATATATTTT
CASRGGWNTIYF
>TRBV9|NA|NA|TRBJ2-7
TGTGCCAGCAGCGTAGGATCTTTAGGAACCTACGAGCAGTACTTC
CASSVGSLGTYEQYF
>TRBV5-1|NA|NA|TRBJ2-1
TGCGCCAGCAGCTATGACACCTCATCCTACAATGAGCAGTTCTTC
CASSYDTSSYNEQFF
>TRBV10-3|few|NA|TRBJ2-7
TGTGCCATCAGTGAGAGGGGTACCGCCTACGAGCAGTACTTC
CAISERGTAYEQYF
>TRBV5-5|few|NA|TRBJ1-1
TGTGCCAGCAGCCCGACGACAGTGAACACTGAAGCTTTCTTT
CASSPTTVNTEAFF
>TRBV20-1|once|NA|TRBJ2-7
TGCAGTGCTACCACCGGGGACGGGTCTCGAGAGCAGTACTTC
CSATTGDGSREQYF
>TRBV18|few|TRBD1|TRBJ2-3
TGTGCCAGCTCACCAGGGACAGTGGATACGCAGTATTTT
CASSPGTVDTQYF
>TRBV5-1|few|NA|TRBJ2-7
TGCGCCAGCAGCTTGAATTGGCGATCCGAGCAGTACTTC
CASSLNWRSEQYF
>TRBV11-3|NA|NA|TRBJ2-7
TGTGCCAGCAGCTTAGATTCTGGCGGGATCCGAGAGCAGTACTTC
CASSLDSGGIREQYF
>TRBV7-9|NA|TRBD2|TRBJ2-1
TGTGCCAGCAGCTTAGGACTAGCGGGAGGGCCGTGGAATGAGCAGTTCTTC
CASSLGLAGGPWNEQFF
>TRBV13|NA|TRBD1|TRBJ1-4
TGTGCCAGCAGCATGGGACAGAGAGATGAAAAACTGTTTTTT
CASSMGQRDEKLFF
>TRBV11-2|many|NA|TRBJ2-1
TGTGCCAGCAGCTCGTCTTACCCTTACAATGAGCAGTTCTTC
CASSSSYPYNEQFF
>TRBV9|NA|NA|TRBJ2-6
TGTGCCAGCAGCTCCCACAGGGCGACCTACTCTGGGGCCAACGTCCTGACTTTC
CASSSHRATYSGANVLTF
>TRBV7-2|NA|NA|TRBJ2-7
TGTGCCAGCAGCTCTAGGACGGGGTTAGACTACGAGCAGTACTTC
CASSSRTGLDYEQYF
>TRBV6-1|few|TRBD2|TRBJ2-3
TGTGCCAGCAGACCGGGACTAGCCCCAGATACGCAGTATTTT
CASRPGLAPDTQYF
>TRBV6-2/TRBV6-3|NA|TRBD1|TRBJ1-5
TGTGCCAGCAGCCTGGGCCTCCGGACAGGGTATAGTCAGCCCCAGCATTTT
CASSLGLRTGYSQPQHF
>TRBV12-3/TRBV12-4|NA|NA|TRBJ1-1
TGTGCCAGCAGTTCGCCGGGGGCTAGGGCTGAAGCTTTCTTT
CASSSPGARAEAFF
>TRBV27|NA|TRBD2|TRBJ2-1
TGTGCCAGCAGTTGGTTGGGCAGCGGGATCAATGAGCAGTTCTTC
CASSWLGSGINEQFF
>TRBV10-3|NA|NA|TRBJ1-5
TGTGCCACCCTACAGGGCTCGGGCAATCAGCCCCAGCATTTT
CATLQGSGNQPQHF
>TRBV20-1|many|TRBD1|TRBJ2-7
TGCAGTGCTTGGGACAGTCCCGAGCAGTACTTC
CSAWDSPEQYF
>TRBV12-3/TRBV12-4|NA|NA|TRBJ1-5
TGTGCCAGCAGTTTCACTCCTGACCAGCCCCAGCATTTT
CASSFTPDQPQHF
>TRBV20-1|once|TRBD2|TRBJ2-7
TGCAGTGCTAGAGTAGCGGGGGACGTCCAGGCGCAGTACTTC
CSARVAGDVQAQYF
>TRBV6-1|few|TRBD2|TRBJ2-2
TGTGCCAGCGCGGCTAGCGGGTTGAACACCGGGGAGCTGTTTTTT
CASAASGLNTGELFF
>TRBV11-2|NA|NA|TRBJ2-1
TGTGCCAGCAGCCCACGATCAGGGGGCATGGGACTAGGGGTACCGGAGCAGTTCTTC
CASSPRSGGMGLGVPEQFF
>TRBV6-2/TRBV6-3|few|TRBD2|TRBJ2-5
TGTGCCAGCAGAACAGCGGGAGTCGAGAAGACCCAGTACTTC
CASRTAGVEKTQYF
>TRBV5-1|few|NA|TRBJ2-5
TGCGCCAGCAGCTTGGAGGGACCCCGGAAAGAGACCCAGTACTTC
CASSLEGPRKETQYF
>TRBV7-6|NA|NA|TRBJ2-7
TGTGCCAGCAGCCACACTAGCAGCTCCTACGAGCAGTACTTC
CASSHTSSSYEQYF
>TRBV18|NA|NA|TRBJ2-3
TGTGCCAGCTCACTTAGAAACACAGATACGCAGTATTTT
CASSLRNTDTQYF
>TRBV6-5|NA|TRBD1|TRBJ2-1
TGTGCCAGCAGTTACGGAACAGGGGCATTTGAGCAGTTCTTC
CASSYGTGAFEQFF
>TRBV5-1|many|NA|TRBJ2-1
TGCGCCAGCAGCTCGATCGGTTACAATGAGCAGTTCTTC
CASSSIGYNEQFF
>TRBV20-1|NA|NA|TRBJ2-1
TGCAGTGGGCGGGGGCAATACAATGAGCAGTTCTTC
CSGRGQYNEQFF
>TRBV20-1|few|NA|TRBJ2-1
TGCAGTGCTAGAGATCTAGGAGGAGGCTCCTACAATGAGCAGTTCTTC
CSARDLGGGSYNEQFF
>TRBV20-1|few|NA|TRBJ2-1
TGCAGTGCTAGAGCGGCGGGCAGGGGCAATGAGCAGTTCTTC
CSARAAGRGNEQFF
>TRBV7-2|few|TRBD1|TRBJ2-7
TGTGCCAGCAGTTACAGGGGCGGCCACGAGCAGTACTTC
CASSYRGGHEQYF
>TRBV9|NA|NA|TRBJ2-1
TGTGCCAGCAGCGCAAGGAAAGGCTCCTACAATGAGCAGTTCTTC
CASSARKGSYNEQFF
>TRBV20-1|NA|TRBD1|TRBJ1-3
TGCAGTGCTAGGGCCCGGGACAGGGGTTTTGGAAACACCATATATTTT
CSARARDRGFGNTIYF
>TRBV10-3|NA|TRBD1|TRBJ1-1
TGTGCCATCAGTGAGTCGAATACAGGGGGCTTGGCTTTCTTT
CAISESNTGGLAFF
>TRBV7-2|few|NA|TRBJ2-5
TGTGCCAGCAGCTTAATGCCAGGGGGGAGGGAGACCCAGTACTTC
CASSLMPGGRETQYF
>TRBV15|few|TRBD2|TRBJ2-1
TGTGCCACCAGTAGAGCGCGGGGGACGGATGAGCAGTTCTTC
CATSRARGTDEQFF
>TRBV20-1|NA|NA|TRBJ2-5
TGCAGTGCTAGAGGGACAGTAGAGACCCAGTACTTC
CSARGTVETQYF
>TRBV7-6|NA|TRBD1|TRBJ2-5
TGTGCCAGCAGCGGTTGGACAGGGGGCGAGGAGACCCAGTACTTC
CASSGWTGGEETQYF
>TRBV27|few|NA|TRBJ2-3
TGTGCCAGCAGGGGGCTTCCAGGTGGGATAGATACGCAGTATTTT
CASRGLPGGIDTQYF
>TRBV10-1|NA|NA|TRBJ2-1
TGCGCCAGCAGTGGGGGCCCAAGCTCCTACAATGAGCAGTTCTTC
CASSGGPSSYNEQFF
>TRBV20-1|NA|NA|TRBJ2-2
TGCAGTGCTCGGGTAGCGGTGAACACCGGGGAGCTGTTTTTT
CSARVAVNTGELFF
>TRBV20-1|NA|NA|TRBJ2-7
TGCAGTGCTCTAGGGCCAATAGGGTGGGAGCAGTACTTC
CSALGPIGWEQYF
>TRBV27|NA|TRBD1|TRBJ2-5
TGTGCCAGCAGTCGCGGACAGGACGTAGAGACCCAGTACTTC
CASSRGQDVETQYF
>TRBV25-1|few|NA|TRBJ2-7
TGTGCCAGCAGGTCGGTTCACAGTACCTACGAGCAGTACTTC
CASRSVHSTYEQYF
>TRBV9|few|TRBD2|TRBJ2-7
TGTGCCAGCAGCCCCGTTCTGACTAGCGGGCAGGCCGAGCAGTACTTC
CASSPVLTSGQAEQYF
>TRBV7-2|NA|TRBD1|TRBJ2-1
TGTGCCAGCAGCTTAATTCCGGGACAGGCCTATAATGAGCAGTTCTTC
CASSLIPGQAYNEQFF
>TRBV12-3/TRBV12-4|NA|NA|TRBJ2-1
TGTGCCAGCAGCCAAGGGCTCCGTAAGTTCTTC
CASSQGLRKFF
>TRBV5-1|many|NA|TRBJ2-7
TGCGCCAGCAGCCCCCGGGACGGATCCTACGAGCAGTACTTC
CASSPRDGSYEQYF
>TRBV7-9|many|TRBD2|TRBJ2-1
TGTGCCAGCAGCTTGGAGGGACTAGCGGGAGGATACAATGAGCAGTTCTTC
CASSLEGLAGGYNEQFF